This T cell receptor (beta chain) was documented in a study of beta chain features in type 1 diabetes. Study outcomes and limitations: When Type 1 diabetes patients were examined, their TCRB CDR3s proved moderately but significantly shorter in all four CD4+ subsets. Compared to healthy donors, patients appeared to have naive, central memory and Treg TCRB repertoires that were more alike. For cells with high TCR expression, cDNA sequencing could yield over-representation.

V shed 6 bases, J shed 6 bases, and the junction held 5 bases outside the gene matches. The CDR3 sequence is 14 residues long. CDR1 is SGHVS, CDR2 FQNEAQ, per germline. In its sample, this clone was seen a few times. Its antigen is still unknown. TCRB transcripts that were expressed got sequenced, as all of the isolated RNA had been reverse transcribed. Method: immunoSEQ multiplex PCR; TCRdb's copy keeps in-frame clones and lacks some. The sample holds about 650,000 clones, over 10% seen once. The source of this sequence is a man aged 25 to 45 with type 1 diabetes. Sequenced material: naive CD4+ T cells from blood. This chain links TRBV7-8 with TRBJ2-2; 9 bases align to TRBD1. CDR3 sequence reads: CASRPGQGPGELFF. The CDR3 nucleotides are TGTGCCAGCAGACCGGGACAGGGTCCCGGGGAGCTGTTTTTT.